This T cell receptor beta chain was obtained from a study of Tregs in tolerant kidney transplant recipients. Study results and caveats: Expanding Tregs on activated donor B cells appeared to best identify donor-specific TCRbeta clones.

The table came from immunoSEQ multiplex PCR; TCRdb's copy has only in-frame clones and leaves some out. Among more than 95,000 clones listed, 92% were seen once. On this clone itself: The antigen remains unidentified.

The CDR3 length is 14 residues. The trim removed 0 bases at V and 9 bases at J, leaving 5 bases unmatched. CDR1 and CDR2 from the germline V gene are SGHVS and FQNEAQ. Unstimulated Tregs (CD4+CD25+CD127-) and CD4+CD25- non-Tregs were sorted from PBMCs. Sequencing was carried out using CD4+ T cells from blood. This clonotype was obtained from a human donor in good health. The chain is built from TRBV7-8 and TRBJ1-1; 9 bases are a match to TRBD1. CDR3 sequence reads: CASSLAGTGRQAFF. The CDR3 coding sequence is TGTGCCAGCAGCTTAGCCGGGACAGGGCGGCAAGCTTTCTTT. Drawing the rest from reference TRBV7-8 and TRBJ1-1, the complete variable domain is GAGVSQSPRYKVAKRGQDVALRCDPISGHVSLFWYQQALGQGPEFLTYFQNEAQLDKSGLPSDRFFAERPEGSVSTLKIQRTQQEDSAVYLCASSLAGTGRQAFFGQGTRLTVV.